This TCR beta chain emerged from a study of T cell repertoires in cytomegalovirus infection. Study context: Researchers turned to recently identified HLA-C-restricted CMV epitopes as well as well-studied HLA-B-restricted ones.

Losses at the gene ends were 7 bases for V and 3 bases for J; bases not matched to a gene: 12. Germline CDR1 and CDR2: MDHEN and SYDVKM. This CDR3 has 16 residues. MiXCR, run by TCRdb on the reads, gives a single entry per CDR3 protein. The sample yields about 71,000 distinct CDR3 sequences, 20% seen once. As to this clonotype: Its matching antigen is unknown.

V gene TRBV28 combines with J gene TRBJ1-5; 7 nucleotides match TRBD1. This clonotype originated in a human donor in good health (CMV status not recorded). Some clones in this sample may be carry-over from other donors' samples. The sample consisted of CD8+ T cells from cultured PBMCs, taken from culture after CMV antigen stimulation. DNA of the CDR3: TGTGCCAGCACCCCGACAGGGACATTTGACAATCAGCCCCAGCATTTT. The encoded protein is CASTPTGTFDNQPQHF. Full variable domain (remainder filled in from reference TRBV28 and TRBJ1-5): DVKVTQSSRYLVKRTGEKVFLECVQDMDHENMFWYRQDPGLGLRLIYFSYDVKMKEKGDIPEGYSVSREKKERFSLILESASTNQTSMYLCASTPTGTFDNQPQHFGDGTRLSIL.